These 8 T cell receptor beta chains were all obtained from the same sample, sequenced in a study of blood T cell repertoires in COVID-19. Only in-frame clones appear in the TCRdb table, and some are missing; sequencing was by immunoSEQ multiplex PCR. The table lists roughly 220,000 clones, 70% to 85% of them singletons. Sequences were obtained from PBMCs or T cells enriched from blood (not recorded which). The receptors here all came from a middle-aged man who had recovered from COVID-19.

The chain uses TRBV7-9 and TRBJ2-1; 8 bases line up with TRBD1. Germline CDR1 SEHNR, CDR2 FQNEAQ (reference sequence). CDR3 length equals 14 residues. V dropped 7 bases and J dropped 7; count of bases not matched to a gene: 9. The CDR3 spells CASNWGQVTNEQFF. The CDR3, as DNA: TGTGCCAGCAATTGGGGACAGGTGACTAATGAGCAGTTCTTC.

The chain couples TRBV2 to TRBJ1-5, with 8 bases aligning to TRBD1. Losses at the gene ends were 7 bases for V and 5 bases for J; bases not matched to a gene: 4. This CDR3 spans 13 amino acids. Germline V gives CDR1 SNHLY, CDR2 FYNNEI. CDR3 amino acids: CASTGQGYQPQHF. CDR3 nucleotides: TGTGCCAGCACCGGACAGGGTTATCAGCCCCAGCATTTT.

The chain combines TRBV27 with TRBJ1-1; 7 bases are shared with TRBD1. Trimming cost V 4 bases and J 11 bases; bases outside gene matches: 13. This CDR3 has 14 residues. Per the germline V gene, CDR1 is MNHEY and CDR2 is SMNVEV (reference sequence). DNA for the CDR3: TGTGCCAGCAGTTCCGACTCAGGGGGGCAAGGGGCTTTCTTT. As protein: CASSSDSGGQGAFF.

This clone was counted between two and nine times. This sequence joins TRBV7-6 and TRBJ1-1; no clear D. Between the trimmed V and J ends, which lost 1 base and 7 bases, there was a span of 10 bases. The CDR3 length is 13 residues. Germline assignment: CDR1 SGHVS and CDR2 FNYEAQ. The CDR3 here is CASSLGTRSEAFF. The DNA for the CDR3 is TGTGCCAGCAGCTTAGGGACTCGCAGTGAAGCTTTCTTT.

V is TRBV5-1 and J is TRBJ2-1, with 16 bases matching TRBD2. The germline CDR1 and CDR2 sequences are SGHRS and YFSETQ. V lost 4 bases to trimming and J lost 10 bases; unmatched junction nucleotides: 5. The CDR3 length is 15 residues. CDR3 nucleotide sequence: TGCGCCAGCAGCCAGGGGACTAGCGGGAGGGGAGAGCAGTTCTTC. Protein sequence: CASSQGTSGRGEQFF.

The genes are TRBV7-2 and TRBJ1-1; 7 bases fit TRBD1. V lost 5 bases and J lost 3; bases outside the gene matches: 6. The germline V gene encodes CDR1 SGHTA and CDR2 FQGNSA. The CDR3 contains 14 residues. For the CDR3, the DNA is TGTGCCAGCAGCGTATACAGGGGACACACTGAAGCTTTCTTT. It specifies CASSVYRGHTEAFF.

V is TRBV7-8 and J is TRBJ1-5; 9 nucleotides align to TRBD1. V trimming: 3 bases; J trimming: 7 bases; junction bases outside the gene matches: 4. CDR3 length equals 14 residues. Germline V gene sequence: CDR1 SGHVS, CDR2 FQNEAQ. The CDR3 region is CASSLGQGWQPQHF. In DNA, the CDR3 is TGTGCCAGCAGCTTGGGACAGGGTTGGCAGCCCCAGCATTTT. Using reference TRBV7-8 and TRBJ1-5 for the parts outside the CDR3, the full variable domain is GAGVSQSPRYKVAKRGQDVALRCDPISGHVSLFWYQQALGQGPEFLTYFQNEAQLDKSGLPSDRFFAERPEGSVSTLKIQRTQQEDSAVYLCASSLGQGWQPQHFGDGTRLSIL.

V usage is TRBV5-4 and J usage is TRBJ2-7; D remains ambiguous. This CDR3 is built from 15 residues. Trimming removed 1 base at V and 3 bases at J, with 14 bases between. From germline, CDR1 is SGHNT and CDR2 YYREEE (reference sequence). Here the CDR3 DNA reads TGTGCCAGCAGCTTGCAGTTGGCTTCAGACTACGAGCAGTACTTC. This codes for CASSLQLASDYEQYF. The full variable domain, completed using reference TRBV5-4 and TRBJ2-7, is ETGVTQSPTHLIKTRGQQVTLRCSSQSGHNTVSWYQQALGQGPQFIFQYYREEENGRGNFPPRFSGLQFPNYSSELNVNALELDDSALYLCASSLQLASDYEQYFGPGTRLTVT.